These 15 T cell receptor beta chains came from one sample sequenced in a study of T cells in Graves' hyperthyroidism and ophthalmopathy. RNA transcripts yielded amplified TCR beta CDR3 regions. An initial round of RT-PCR targeting the TCR CDR3 relied on the HTBI primer set. One entry per CDR3 protein results from TCRdb running MiXCR on the multiplex PCR reads. The table has hundreds of thousands of distinct CDR3 sequences, roughly 45% seen once; the top ten hold less than 8.5%. The sequenced sample was peripheral blood or thyroid tissue (not recorded which). These receptors came from an adult man with Graves' disease, either hyperthyroidism or ophthalmopathy (not recorded which).

This clonotype has ten or more counts. The chain joins TRBV20-1 to TRBJ2-5; the match to TRBD2 covers 8 bases. This CDR3 comprises 10 residues. Germline CDR1 is DFQATT and CDR2 is SNEGSKA (reference sequence). V lost 6 bases and J lost 13; bases outside the gene matches: 7. The CDR3 spells CSAQRGPMYF. CDR3 bases: TGCAGTGCCCAGCGGGGGCCCATGTACTTC.

DNA of the CDR3: TGTGCCATCAGTGTAGGACAGGGCCTGAGGAGTGAAGCTTTCTTT. The encoded protein is CAISVGQGLRSEAFF. The rearrangement links TRBV10-3 to TRBJ1-1, with 8 bases identical to TRBD1. The ends lost 4 bases at V and 7 bases at J; junction bases unmatched: 11. The CDR3 contains 15 residues. Germline CDR1 and CDR2: ENHRY and SYGVKD.

This clonotype has a count of ten or more. The V gene is TRBV10-3, the J gene TRBJ1-2; D is possibly TRBD1 (5 bases). The CDR3 loop spans 13 amino acids. Germline V gene lookup returns CDR1 ENHRY and CDR2 SYGVKD. The V gene lost 6 bases and the J gene lost 11 bases, with 19 bases spanning the gap. This CDR3 reads CAIRETPLGGYTF. Here the CDR3 DNA reads TGTGCCATCAGGGAGACACCTCTCGGGGGTTACACCTTC.

This clonotype was observed at least ten times. V is TRBV6-5 and J is TRBJ1-2, with 8 bases that match TRBD1. From germline, CDR1 is MNHEY and CDR2 SVGAGI. J lost 7 bases, V lost 6 bases, and 7 bases had no gene match. The CDR3 covers 13 residues. The CDR3 sequence is CASRPGQGGGYTF. The DNA of the CDR3 is TGTGCCAGCAGACCCGGACAGGGCGGTGGCTACACCTTC.

As regards this clonotype: The junction departs from germline at one end; a sequencing error may be responsible. The chain links TRBV5-1 to TRBJ1-5, with a tentative D call TRBD1 (5 bases). The CDR3 contains 14 residues. Per germline, CDR1 SGHRS and CDR2 YFSETQ. CDR3 DNA sequence: TGCGCCAGCAGCTTGGTAGGAGGGACTCAGCCCCAGCGTTTT. Its translation is CASSLVGGTQPQRF.

There are many counts of this clonotype. This chain uses TRBV20-1 with TRBJ2-7; the match to TRBD1 covers 12 bases. Germline loops: CDR1 DFQATT, CDR2 SNEGSKA (reference sequence). The CDR3 totals 13 residues. V dropped 6 bases and J dropped 7; count of bases not matched to a gene: 7. CDR3: CSARGQGAREQYF. CDR3 sequence (DNA): TGCAGTGCGAGGGGACAGGGGGCTCGAGAGCAGTACTTC.

V usage is TRBV10-3 and J usage is TRBJ1-6; D is unresolved. The CDR3 is made up of 16 amino acids. V dropped 10 bases and J dropped 0 bases, with 16 bases sitting between them. The germline gives CDR1 ENHRY, CDR2 SYGVKD. For the CDR3, the DNA is TGTGCCAGCAGAGGACCCGAAGACTCCTATAATTCACCCCTCCACTTT. Translation gives CASRGPEDSYNSPLHF.

This clonotype has more than one count but fewer than ten. J is TRBJ1-4 and V is TRBV7-9; D is possibly TRBD1 (6 bases). The CDR3 has 17 residues. The ends were cut back, 4 bases at V and 0 bases at J, with 15 bases in the middle. CDR1 and CDR2 (germline): SEHNR, FQNEAQ (reference sequence). The CDR3 DNA reads TGTGCCAGCAGCTCACGGACAGTCCCTGCAACTAATGAAAAACTGTTTTTT. The encoded protein is CASSSRTVPATNEKLFF.

V gene TRBV19 combines with J gene TRBJ1-3; D ambiguous. The ends were cut back, 0 bases at V and 0 bases at J, with 15 bases in the middle. Germline values: CDR1 LNHDA, CDR2 SQIVND (reference sequence). This CDR3 region has 18 residues. The CDR3 reads CASSIEAGRPSSGNTIYF. In DNA, the CDR3 is TGTGCCAGTAGTATAGAAGCGGGCAGGCCGAGCTCTGGAAACACCATATATTTT.

The rearrangement uses TRBV6-2 or TRBV6-3 and TRBJ2-5, with D perhaps TRBD1 (6 bases). There are 15 residues in the CDR3. Germline CDR1 reads MNHEY; CDR2 reads SVGEGT. V lost 2 bases and J lost 1, with 11 bases in between. The CDR3 nucleotides read TGTGCCAGCAGTTACACGACAGGCTTCCAAGAGACCCAGTACTTC. It specifies CASSYTTGFQETQYF.

This clonotype came up once. CDR3 in DNA: TGTGCCACCAGTGATTCGACAGGGCATGAAAAACTGTTTTTT. It translates to CATSDSTGHEKLFF. This chain connects TRBV24-1 to TRBJ1-4; 7 bases agree with TRBD1. The J segment lost 6 bases and the V segment lost 2 bases, leaving 2 bases of the junction unmatched. The CDR3 consists of 14 residues. CDR1 and CDR2 (germline): KGHDR, SFDVKD.

The chain is built from TRBV7-9 and TRBJ2-7, with TRBD2 identical over 7 bases. With V trimmed by 5 bases and J by 3 bases, 10 bases remained unmatched. The germline CDR1 and CDR2 sequences are SEHNR and FQNEAQ (reference sequence). The CDR3 spans 15 residues. The CDR3 spells CASSRTHGGGYEQYF. CDR3 coding DNA: TGTGCCAGCAGCCGTACACATGGGGGGGGCTACGAGCAGTACTTC.

This clonotype was picked up many times. V gene TRBV15 combines with J gene TRBJ1-6, with D unclear. The V gene's germline CDR1 is LNHNV and CDR2 YYDKDF (reference sequence). The V gene lost 0 bases and the J gene lost 7 bases, with 10 bases spanning the gap. This CDR3 region has 15 residues. The CDR3 nucleotides read TGTGCCACCAGCAGAGATAGGCCAGTAAATTCACCCCTCCACTTT. Amino acids: CATSRDRPVNSPLHF.

This clonotype was seen ten or more times. The chain is built from TRBV7-9 and TRBJ1-6, with D uncertain. The V end was cut by 3 bases, the J end by 3 bases, with 12 bases between. This CDR3 contains 16 residues. The germline gives CDR1 SEHNR, CDR2 FQNEAQ (reference sequence). CDR3 nucleotides: TGTGCCAGCAGCTTGGCGTATGGTGGCTATAATTCACCCCTCCACTTT. Translation: CASSLAYGGYNSPLHF.

The rearrangement joins TRBV2 to TRBJ2-6; D is undetermined. V lost 4 bases and J lost 6, with 1 base in between. The length of the CDR3 is 11 residues. Germline CDR1 reads SNHLY; CDR2 reads FYNNEI. CDR3 sequence reads: CASSVANVLTF. The CDR3 bases are TGTGCCAGCAGTGTGGCCAACGTCCTGACTTTC.